These T cell receptor beta chains were read from a single sample in a study of cytomegalovirus exposure and HLA in healthy donors. Libraries were prepared by immunoSEQ multiplex PCR; TCRdb keeps only in-frame clonotypes and omits some of them. The table has around 140,000 clones, around four fifths seen once. What was sequenced was PBMCs. The receptors shown here come from a woman between 55 and 75 years old in good health and CMV-seropositive. CDR3s include the opening cysteine and the closing phenylalanine or tryptophan. The D gene is left open where the match is weak. Some rows mark clone size as missing; the rest say once, few, many or name a class of expanded clone.

clone_size: .
v_call: TRBV7-9
d_call: .
j_call: TRBJ2-1
cdr3_aa: CASSLKARPAYNEQFF
cdr3_nt: TGTGCCAGCAGCTTAAAAGCGCGTCCGGCCTACAATGAGCAGTTCTTC

clone_size: once
v_call: TRBV7-2
d_call: TRBD2
j_call: TRBJ2-7
cdr3_aa: CASSHSIAGGPSEQYF
cdr3_nt: TGTGCCAGCAGCCATTCAATAGCGGGAGGGCCCAGCGAGCAGTACTTC

clone_size: .
v_call: TRBV28
d_call: TRBD1
j_call: TRBJ2-2
cdr3_aa: CASILETGSPGELFF
cdr3_nt: TGTGCCAGCATCCTAGAGACAGGGTCCCCCGGGGAGCTGTTTTTT

clone_size: .
v_call: TRBV19
d_call: TRBD1
j_call: TRBJ1-3
cdr3_aa: CASTWTGVFSGNTIYF
cdr3_nt: TGTGCCAGCACTTGGACAGGGGTCTTCTCTGGAAACACCATATATTTT

clone_size: .
v_call: TRBV19
d_call: TRBD2
j_call: TRBJ2-1
cdr3_aa: CASSPFPSGRVYNEQFF
cdr3_nt: TGTGCCAGTAGTCCGTTCCCTAGCGGGAGGGTCTACAATGAGCAGTTCTTC

clone_size: .
v_call: TRBV2
d_call: TRBD2
j_call: TRBJ2-1
cdr3_aa: CASSETSGSNEQFF
cdr3_nt: TGTGCCAGCAGTGAGACTAGCGGGAGCAATGAGCAGTTCTTC

clone_size: .
v_call: TRBV28
d_call: .
j_call: TRBJ2-1
cdr3_aa: CASSGGGSASYNEQFF
cdr3_nt: TGTGCCAGCAGTGGCGGAGGGTCGGCCTCCTACAATGAGCAGTTCTTC

clone_size: .
v_call: TRBV29-1
d_call: TRBD1
j_call: TRBJ2-7
cdr3_aa: CSVQGVGEQYF
cdr3_nt: TGCAGCGTGCAGGGGGTAGGCGAGCAGTACTTC

clone_size: .
v_call: TRBV7-8
d_call: .
j_call: TRBJ2-7
cdr3_aa: CASSPPRVLGYEQYF
cdr3_nt: TGTGCCAGCAGCCCTCCCCGGGTTTTGGGTTACGAGCAGTACTTC

clone_size: .
v_call: TRBV5-1
d_call: .
j_call: TRBJ1-1
cdr3_aa: CASSLGGTPMNTEAFF
cdr3_nt: TGCGCCAGCAGCTTGGGGGGGACTCCTATGAACACTGAAGCTTTCTTT

clone_size: once
v_call: TRBV7-9
d_call: TRBD2
j_call: TRBJ2-7
cdr3_aa: CASSEAGVHYEQYF
cdr3_nt: TGTGCCAGCAGCGAGGCGGGGGTTCACTACGAGCAGTACTTC

clone_size: once
v_call: TRBV19
d_call: TRBD1
j_call: TRBJ1-2
cdr3_aa: CASSIGDRVGYGYTF
cdr3_nt: TGTGCCAGTAGTATCGGGGACAGGGTCGGCTATGGCTACACCTTC

clone_size: .
v_call: TRBV30
d_call: TRBD1
j_call: TRBJ1-2
cdr3_aa: CAWRDRGGYGYTF
cdr3_nt: TGTGCCTGGAGGGACAGGGGTGGCTATGGCTACACCTTC

clone_size: .
v_call: TRBV28
d_call: TRBD2
j_call: TRBJ2-3
cdr3_aa: CASSPSLAGNTDTQYF
cdr3_nt: TGTGCCAGCAGCCCGTCCCTAGCGGGGAACACAGATACGCAGTATTTT

clone_size: .
v_call: TRBV10-3
d_call: TRBD2
j_call: TRBJ2-3
cdr3_aa: CAISLAGNSRDTQYF
cdr3_nt: TGTGCCATCAGTCTAGCGGGAAACAGCCGAGATACGCAGTATTTT

clone_size: .
v_call: TRBV27
d_call: TRBD1
j_call: TRBJ2-3
cdr3_aa: CASSRNGQDSTDTQYF
cdr3_nt: TGTGCCAGCAGCCGAAATGGACAGGACAGCACAGATACGCAGTATTTT

clone_size: .
v_call: TRBV7-2
d_call: .
j_call: TRBJ1-6
cdr3_aa: CASSPQYNSPLHF
cdr3_nt: TGTGCCAGCAGCCCTCAGTATAATTCACCCCTCCACTTT

clone_size: .
v_call: TRBV27
d_call: .
j_call: TRBJ2-7
cdr3_aa: CASSYQGPYEQYF
cdr3_nt: TGTGCCAGCAGTTACCAGGGCCCTTACGAGCAGTACTTC